This TCR beta chain was sequenced for a study of shared clonotypes between healthy human individuals. Study-wide context: Three CD4 naive, three CD4 memory, two CD8 naive and one CD8 memory plate were used per donor.

Per germline, CDR1 SGHDN and CDR2 FVKESK. CDR3 length equals 12 residues. The V gene lost 1 base and the J gene lost 5 bases, with 4 bases spanning the gap. This table comes from immunoSEQ multiplex PCR, and its TCRdb copy is limited to in-frame clones, with some not included. This sample yields about 1.1 million clones, of which approximately 80% are seen a single time; more than 0.85% belongs to the top ten. Into CD45RA+ naive and CD45RA-negative memory subsets, the CD4+ cells were split. The specimen was memory CD4+ T cells from PBMCs. Subset meaning: CD45RA-negative fraction. This chain uses TRBV14 with TRBJ2-3; D gene ambiguous. This clonotype originated in a man younger than 30 in good health. Some clones in this sample may be carry-over from other donors' samples. The CDR3 nucleotides are TGTGCCAGCAGCCAAGTTAGAGATACGCAGTATTTT. Amino acids: CASSQVRDTQYF. Variable domain in full (rest from reference TRBV14 and TRBJ2-3): EAGVTQFPSHSVIEKGQTVTLRCDPISGHDNLYWYRRVMGKEIKFLLHFVKESKQDESGMPNNRFLAERTGGTYSTLKVQPAELEDSGVYFCASSQVRDTQYFGPGTRLTVL.